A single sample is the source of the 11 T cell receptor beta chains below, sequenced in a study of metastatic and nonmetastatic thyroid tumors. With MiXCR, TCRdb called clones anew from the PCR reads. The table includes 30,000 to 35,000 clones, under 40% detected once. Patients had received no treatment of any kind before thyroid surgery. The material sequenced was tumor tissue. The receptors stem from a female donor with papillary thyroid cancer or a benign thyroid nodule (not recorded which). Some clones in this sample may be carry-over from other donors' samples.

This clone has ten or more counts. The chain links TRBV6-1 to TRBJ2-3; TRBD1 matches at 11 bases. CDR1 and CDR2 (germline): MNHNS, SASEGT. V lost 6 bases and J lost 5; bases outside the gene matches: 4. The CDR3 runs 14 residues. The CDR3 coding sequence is TGTGCCAGCAGGGACAGGGGGCCGGGAGATACGCAGTATTTT. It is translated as CASRDRGPGDTQYF.

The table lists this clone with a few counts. The CDR3 sequence: CASSLAGARSYEQYF. In DNA form, the CDR3 reads TGTGCCAGCAGTTTGGCGGGGGCGAGATCCTACGAGCAGTACTTC. The chain couples TRBV27 to TRBJ2-7, with TRBD2 as a possible D gene (7 bases). The germline V gene encodes CDR1 MNHEY and CDR2 SMNVEV (reference sequence). The CDR3 has 15 residues. With 3 bases removed from V and 1 base from J, the gap between germline ends came to 13 bases.

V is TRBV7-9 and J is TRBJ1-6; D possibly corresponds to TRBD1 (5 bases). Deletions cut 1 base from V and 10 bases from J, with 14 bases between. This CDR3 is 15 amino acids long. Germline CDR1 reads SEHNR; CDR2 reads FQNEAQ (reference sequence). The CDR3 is CASSLGQGPFSPLHF. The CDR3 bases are TGTGCCAGCAGCTTAGGGCAGGGACCCTTCTCACCCCTCCACTTT. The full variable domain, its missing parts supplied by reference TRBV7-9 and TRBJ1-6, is DTGVSQNPRHKITKRGQNVTFRCDPISEHNRLYWYRQTLGQGPEFLTYFQNEAQLEKSRLLSDRFSAERPKGSFSTLEIQRTEQGDSAMYLCASSLGQGPFSPLHFGNGTRLTVT.

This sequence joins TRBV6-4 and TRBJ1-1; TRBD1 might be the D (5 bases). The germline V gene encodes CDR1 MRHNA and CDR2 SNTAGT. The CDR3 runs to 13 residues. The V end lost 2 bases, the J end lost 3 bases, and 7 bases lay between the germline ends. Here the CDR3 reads CASSDRGDTEAFF. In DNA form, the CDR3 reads TGTGCCAGCAGTGACAGGGGAGACACTGAAGCTTTCTTT.

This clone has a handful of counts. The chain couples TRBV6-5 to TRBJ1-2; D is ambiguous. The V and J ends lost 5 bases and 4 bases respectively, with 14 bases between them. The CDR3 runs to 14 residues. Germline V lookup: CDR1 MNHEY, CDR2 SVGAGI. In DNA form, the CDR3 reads TGTGCCAGCAGTACGCGCAGTAACCTCTATGGCTACACCTTC. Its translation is CASSTRSNLYGYTF.

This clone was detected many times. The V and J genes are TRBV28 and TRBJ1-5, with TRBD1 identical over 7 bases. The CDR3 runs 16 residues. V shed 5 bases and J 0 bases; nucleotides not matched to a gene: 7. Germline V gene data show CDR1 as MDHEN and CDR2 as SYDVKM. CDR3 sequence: CASSLRQGNSNQPQHF. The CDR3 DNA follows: TGTGCCAGCAGTCTACGACAGGGCAATAGCAATCAGCCCCAGCATTTT.

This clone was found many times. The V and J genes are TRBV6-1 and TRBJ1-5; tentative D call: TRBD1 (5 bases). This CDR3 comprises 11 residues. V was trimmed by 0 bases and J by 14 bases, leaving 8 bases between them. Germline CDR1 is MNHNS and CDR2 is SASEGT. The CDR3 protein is CASSEARGKHF. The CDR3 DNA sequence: TGTGCCAGCAGTGAAGCGCGGGGGAAGCATTTT.

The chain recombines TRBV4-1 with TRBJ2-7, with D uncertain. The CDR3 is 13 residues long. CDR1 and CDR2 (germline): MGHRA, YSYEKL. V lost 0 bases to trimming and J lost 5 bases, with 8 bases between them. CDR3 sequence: CASSQDWGNEQYF. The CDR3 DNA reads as TGCGCCAGCAGCCAAGATTGGGGAAACGAGCAGTACTTC.

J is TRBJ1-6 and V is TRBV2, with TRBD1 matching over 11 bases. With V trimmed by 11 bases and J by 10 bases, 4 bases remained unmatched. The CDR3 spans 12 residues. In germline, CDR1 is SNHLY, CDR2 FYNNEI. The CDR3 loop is CAGQGAKSPLHF. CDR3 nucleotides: TGTGCCGGACAGGGGGCAAAGTCACCCCTCCACTTT. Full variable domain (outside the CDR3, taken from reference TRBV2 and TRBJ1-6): EPEVTQTPSHQVTQMGQEVILRCVPISNHLYFYWYRQILGQKVEFLVSFYNNEISEKSEIFDDQFSVERPDGSNFTLKIRSTKLEDSAMYFCAGQGAKSPLHFGNGTRLTVT.

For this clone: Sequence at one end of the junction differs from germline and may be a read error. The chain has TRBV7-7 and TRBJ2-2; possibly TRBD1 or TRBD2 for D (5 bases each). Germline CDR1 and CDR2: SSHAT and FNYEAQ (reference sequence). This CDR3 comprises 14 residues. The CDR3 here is CASSPGGNTGELFF. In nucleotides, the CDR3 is TGTGCTAGCAGTCCTGGGGGGAACACCGGGGAGCTGTTTTTT. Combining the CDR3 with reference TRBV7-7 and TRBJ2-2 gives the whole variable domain GAGVSQSPRYKVTKRGQDVTLRCDPISSHATLYWYQQALGQGPEFLTYFNYEAQPDKSGLPSDRFSAERPEGSISTLTIQRTEQRDSAMYRCASSPGGNTGELFFGEGSRLTVL.

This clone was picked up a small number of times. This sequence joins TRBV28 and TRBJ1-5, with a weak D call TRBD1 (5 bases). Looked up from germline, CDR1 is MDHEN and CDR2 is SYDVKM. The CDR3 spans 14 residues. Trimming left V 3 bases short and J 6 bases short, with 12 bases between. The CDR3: CASSFGQGGQPQHF. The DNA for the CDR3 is TGTGCCAGCAGTTTTGGGCAGGGTGGTCAGCCCCAGCATTTT.